The 22 T cell receptor beta chains presented below share a single source sample, sequenced in a study of blood T cells in healthy people across ages. Alongside a J-beta primer mix, a sample-barcoded 5' primer served in a second PCR lasting roughly 7 to 11 cycles. MiXCR was run by TCRdb on the 5' RACE reads, yielding one entry per CDR3 protein. The table includes approximately 670,000 distinct CDR3 sequences, approximately 40% detected once. The sequenced sample consisted of blood. These receptors all come from a man older than 75 in good health.

This clonotype was seen a few times. V and J are TRBV20-1 and TRBJ2-3; 13 bases line up with TRBD2. The CDR3 is 19 residues long. With V trimmed by 0 bases and J by 1 base, 10 bases remained unmatched. Germline loops: CDR1 DFQATT, CDR2 SNEGSKA (reference sequence). The chain's CDR3 is CSARDADAGTSGGTDTQYF. The DNA of the CDR3 is TGCAGTGCTAGAGACGCCGACGCCGGGACTAGCGGGGGCACAGATACGCAGTATTTT.

In its sample, this clonotype was seen a few times. This rearrangement joins TRBV5-1 to TRBJ2-7; TRBD2 aligns across 7 bases. Trimming cost V 4 bases and J 0 bases; bases outside gene matches: 4. CDR1 is SGHRS, CDR2 YFSETQ, per germline. The CDR3 has 14 amino acids. Here the CDR3 reads CASSRDYYSYEQYF. CDR3 bases: TGCGCCAGCAGCCGGGACTACTACTCCTACGAGCAGTACTTC.

CDR3 residues: CASSAGGHLTQYF. In nucleotides, the CDR3 is TGTGCCAGCAGCGCGGGAGGCCACCTTACCCAGTACTTC. The chain uses TRBV5-6 and TRBJ2-4; TRBD2 matches 8 bases. The trim removed 4 bases at V and 13 bases at J, leaving 10 bases unmatched. The V gene's germline CDR1 is SGHDT and CDR2 YYEEEE. This CDR3 has 13 residues.

The chain uses TRBV11-2 and TRBJ2-5; the D gene is possibly TRBD2 (7 bases). Trimming removed 5 bases at V and 1 base at J, with 14 bases between. Germline CDR1 SGHAT, CDR2 FQNNGV. The CDR3 is 15 amino acids. For the CDR3, the DNA is TGTGCCAGCAGCCTTCTAGGGGGGGCCCAAGAGACCCAGTACTTC. This sequence encodes CASSLLGGAQETQYF.

This clonotype was seen a handful of times. The rearrangement joins TRBV7-6 to TRBJ1-3; no clear D. Trimming took 1 base from V and 0 from J, leaving 7 bases between them. Germline V gene sequence: CDR1 SGHVS, CDR2 FNYEAQ. The CDR3 runs to 15 residues. CDR3 in amino acids: CASSLDPGSGNTIYF. The CDR3 coding sequence is TGTGCCAGCAGCTTAGACCCCGGCTCTGGAAACACCATATATTTT. Drawing the rest from reference TRBV7-6 and TRBJ1-3, the complete variable domain is GAGVSQSPRYKVTKRGQDVALRCDPISGHVSLYWYRQALGQGPEFLTYFNYEAQQDKSGLPNDRFSAERPEGSISTLTIQRTEQRDSAMYRCASSLDPGSGNTIYFGEGSWLTVV.

This rearrangement joins TRBV7-9 to TRBJ1-1; D is ambiguous. The germline V and J ends were trimmed by 1 base and 3 bases, with 9 bases remaining between them. Germline CDR1 SEHNR, CDR2 FQNEAQ (reference sequence). This CDR3 contains 14 residues. The CDR3 sequence is CASSLGQPHTEAFF. The CDR3 nucleotides are TGTGCCAGCAGCTTAGGGCAGCCGCACACTGAAGCTTTCTTT.

The CDR3 sequence: CASSPHRQGSDTQYF. DNA for the CDR3: TGTGCCAGCAGCCCCCATAGACAGGGTTCAGATACGCAGTATTTT. The V call is TRBV3-1, the J call TRBJ2-3; 7 bases are a match to TRBD1. From germline, CDR1 is LGHDT and CDR2 YNNKEL (reference sequence). The CDR3 is 15 residues long. J lost 4 bases, V lost 4 bases, and 8 bases had no gene match.

This clonotype was seen a handful of times. CDR3 sequence (DNA): TGCAGTGCCCCCCTAAGCCGCCAAGAGACCCAGTACTTC. Protein sequence: CSAPLSRQETQYF. The rearrangement joins TRBV20-1 to TRBJ2-5; no firm D call. Germline CDR1 DFQATT, CDR2 SNEGSKA (reference sequence). V was pared by 6 bases and J by 1 base, with 12 bases between. This CDR3 contains 13 residues.

This clonotype was seen only a few times. The rearrangement uses TRBV10-3 and TRBJ2-5; perhaps TRBD2 as D (6 bases). Germline CDR1 and CDR2: ENHRY and SYGVKD. This CDR3 contains 14 residues. With 0 bases removed from V and 4 bases from J, the gap between germline ends came to 9 bases. The CDR3 bases are TGTGCCATCAGTGAGTCGGGGGGACCAGAGACCCAGTACTTC. This encodes CAISESGGPETQYF.

The CDR3 spells CSARDLLAGAPPRRETQYF. The CDR3 DNA reads as TGCAGTGCTAGAGATCTACTAGCGGGAGCACCACCGCGACGTGAGACCCAGTACTTC. The chain employs TRBV20-1 and TRBJ2-4; 11 nucleotides agree with TRBD2. The end of the DNA is better explained by TRBJ2-5, so the J call may be wrong. The germline CDR1 and CDR2 sequences are DFQATT and SNEGSKA (reference sequence). The CDR3 is 19 amino acids.

Turning to this clonotype: A much larger clonotype is one base distant, so this may be a read error. The rearrangement uses TRBV7-9 and TRBJ1-2; 11 bases are shared with TRBD1. The germline V gene has CDR1 SEHNR and CDR2 FQNEAQ (reference sequence). This CDR3 contains 16 residues. DNA for the CDR3: TGTGCCAGCAGCTCAGGCCTGGGACAGGGGGTGTATGACTACACCTTC. It codes for CASSSGLGQGVYDYTF.

Only a few counts were recorded for this clonotype. The chain joins TRBV7-2 to TRBJ2-4; D possibly corresponds to TRBD1 (7 bases). The J call is in doubt because the DNA end fits TRBJ2-7 better. Germline V lookup: CDR1 SGHTA, CDR2 FQGNSA. The CDR3 totals 14 residues. The CDR3 loop reads CASSLWGRGDEQYF. The CDR3, as DNA: TGTGCCAGCAGCCTATGGGGCAGGGGGGACGAGCAGTACTTC.

V gene TRBV20-1 combines with J gene TRBJ2-7; D gene unclear. Judging by the DNA end, TRBJ2-5 fits better; the J call may be wrong. Per the germline V gene, CDR1 is DFQATT and CDR2 is SNEGSKA (reference sequence). The CDR3 is made up of 16 amino acids. The CDR3 sequence: CSARDLYRRRQETQYF. The CDR3 bases are TGCAGTGCTAGAGATCTGTACAGAAGGAGACAAGAGACCCAGTACTTC.

Ten or more counts support this clonotype. The J gene is TRBJ2-5, the V gene TRBV24-1; either TRBD1 or TRBD2 may fit D (5 bases each). Trimming took off 5 bases at V and 5 bases at J, with 11 bases between the two ends. The CDR3 runs 13 residues. Per germline, CDR1 KGHDR and CDR2 SFDVKD. The CDR3 nucleotides read TGTGCCACCAGTGCTGGGGGTTTGGAGACCCAGTACTTC. It codes for CATSAGGLETQYF.

CDR3 nucleotides: TGTGCCAGCAGCACCCACAGGACAGAGCAGTTCTTC. Its protein product is CASSTHRTEQFF. This rearrangement joins TRBV12-3 or TRBV12-4 to TRBJ2-1; maybe TRBD1 (5 bases). Trimming stripped 6 bases from V and 10 bases from J, with 13 bases between. This CDR3 region has 12 residues.

This clonotype was counted between two and nine times. The chain has TRBV10-3 and TRBJ2-5, with D unresolved. The CDR3 spans 13 residues. Trimming removed 5 bases from V and 0 bases from J, with 7 bases in between. Germline CDR1 is ENHRY and CDR2 is SYGVKD. As DNA, the CDR3 is TGTGCCATCAGTTCCAGATACCAAGAGACCCAGTACTTC. Encoded protein: CAISSRYQETQYF.

The chain joins TRBV4-1 to TRBJ2-1; 9 bases line up with TRBD1. This CDR3 is 17 amino acids long. With V trimmed by 0 bases and J by 8 bases, 11 bases remained unmatched. Germline-derived CDR1 and CDR2 are MGHRA and YSYEKL. The CDR3 region has the DNA TGCGCCAGCAGCCAAGAAGGAGCGGGACAGGGTATCTATGAGCAGTTCTTC. It codes for CASSQEGAGQGIYEQFF.

V and J are TRBV28 and TRBJ2-6; 11 bases fit TRBD2. CDR3 length: 17 amino acids. CDR1 and CDR2 (germline): MDHEN, SYDVKM. The V segment lost 8 bases and the J segment 4 bases; nucleotides outside the gene matches: 10. The CDR3 sequence: CASRRLAGTPGANVLTF. CDR3 in DNA: TGTGCCAGCCGTAGACTAGCGGGGACCCCCGGGGCCAACGTCCTGACTTTC.

The chain combines TRBV20-1 with TRBJ2-1, with D maybe TRBD2 (5 bases). The V and J ends lost 0 bases and 6 bases respectively, with 9 bases between them. Germline V gene data show CDR1 as DFQATT and CDR2 as SNEGSKA (reference sequence). The CDR3 totals 13 residues. The CDR3 DNA reads as TGCAGTGCTAGAGATCCGGGATTCAATGAGCAGTTCTTC. Protein product: CSARDPGFNEQFF.

The CDR3 reads CTTNDRANTGELFF. The CDR3 bases are TGTACCACCAACGACAGGGCAAACACCGGGGAGCTGTTTTTT. This chain joins TRBV10-3 and TRBJ2-2, with 7 positions matching TRBD1. CDR1 is ENHRY, CDR2 SYGVKD, per germline. This CDR3 spans 14 amino acids.

This chain joins TRBV18 and TRBJ1-6; no reliable D call. V was clipped by 2 bases and J by 5 bases, with 7 bases between them. This CDR3 has 14 amino acids. Germline lookup yields CDR1 KGHSH and CDR2 LQKENI. Here the CDR3 reads CASSPNPNNSPLHF. CDR3 in DNA: TGTGCCAGCTCACCAAACCCTAATAATTCACCCCTCCACTTT.

The chain recombines TRBV10-3 with TRBJ2-4, with D possibly being TRBD2 (5 bases). With the DNA end fitting TRBJ2-5 better, the J assignment may be wrong. CDR3 size: 15 residues. Germline V gives CDR1 ENHRY, CDR2 SYGVKD. CDR3 sequence: CAISDPSSRGETQYF. As DNA, the CDR3 is TGTGCCATCAGTGATCCATCTTCCCGGGGAGAGACCCAGTACTTC.